The 10 T cell receptor beta chains below were found in one sample sequenced in a study of T-cell reconstitution after alpha-beta-depleted transplantation in children. The authors prepared the TCRbeta library with unique molecular identifiers. MiXCR was run by TCRdb on the PCR reads, yielding one entry per CDR3 protein. This repertoire shows some 590,000 distinct CDR3 sequences, roughly a tenth found once; its top ten account for about 4.3%. Sequences were derived from PBMCs from the stem cell graft donor, sampled from the stem cell graft. These receptors all stem from a human donor who donated a stem cell graft to a child with acute myeloid leukemia.

The chain uses TRBV5-1 and TRBJ2-2; D perhaps matches TRBD1 (5 bases). Trimming took off 0 bases at V and 4 bases at J, with 16 bases between the two ends. CDR1 and CDR2 from the germline V gene are SGHRS and YFSETQ. This CDR3 is 17 amino acids long. CDR3 region: CASSLGQGLESTGELFF. The DNA for the CDR3 is TGCGCCAGCAGCTTGGGGCAGGGCCTCGAGAGCACCGGGGAGCTGTTTTTT.

The chain uses TRBV7-9 and TRBJ2-4; perhaps D is TRBD1 or TRBD2 (5 bases each). The CDR3 is made up of 17 amino acids. Germline assignment: CDR1 SEHNR and CDR2 FQNEAQ (reference sequence). V shed 1 base and J shed 1 base, with 14 bases lying between them. CDR3 loop: CASSLVFGREAKNIQYF. In DNA, the CDR3 is TGTGCCAGCAGCTTAGTGTTCGGCAGGGAGGCCAAAAACATTCAGTACTTC.

The rearrangement joins TRBV29-1 to TRBJ2-5; D is ambiguous. The CDR3 spans 12 residues. The V end lost 1 base, the J end lost 5 bases, and 8 bases lay between the germline ends. The germline V gene encodes CDR1 SQVTM and CDR2 ANQGSEA. CDR3 sequence (DNA): TGCAGCGTTGAAGGGGTCTCGGAGACCCAGTACTTC. This gives the protein CSVEGVSETQYF.

The CDR3 loop reads CASSQQGERETQYF. The CDR3 DNA sequence: TGTGCCAGCAGCCAGCAGGGGGAGCGAGAGACCCAGTACTTC. The V and J genes are TRBV7-2 and TRBJ2-5; 7 bases agree with TRBD1. CDR3 length: 14 amino acids. CDR1 is SGHTA and CDR2 is FQGNSA in the germline V gene. The J segment lost 4 bases and the V segment lost 5 bases, leaving 7 bases of the junction unmatched.

The chain has TRBV6-5 and TRBJ1-3; the D gene is possibly TRBD1 (6 bases). Trimming left V 4 bases short and J 2 bases short, with 15 bases between. CDR1 is MNHEY and CDR2 is SVGAGI in the germline V gene. The CDR3 sequence is 16 residues long. This CDR3 reads CASSSPTRTAGNTIYF. The CDR3 coding sequence is TGTGCCAGCAGTTCACCTACTCGGACAGCTGGAAACACCATATATTTT.

This clonotype was counted between two and nine times. This chain uses TRBV20-1 with TRBJ2-1; TRBD1 matches at 8 bases. V shed 6 bases, J shed 4 bases, and the junction held 8 bases outside the gene matches. There are 14 residues in the CDR3. Germline V gene data show CDR1 as DFQATT and CDR2 as SNEGSKA (reference sequence). The CDR3 DNA reads TGCAGTGCGGGACCGGGACAGGCTTACAATGAGCAGTTCTTC. This encodes CSAGPGQAYNEQFF.

This clonotype was seen at least ten times. V and J are TRBV3-1 and TRBJ2-7, with 7 bases matching TRBD2. Germline assignment: CDR1 LGHDT and CDR2 YNNKEL (reference sequence). CDR3 size: 15 residues. V trimming: 1 base; J trimming: 6 bases; junction bases outside the gene matches: 9. The CDR3 region is CASSQVASGKGEQYF. The CDR3 DNA sequence: TGTGCCAGCAGCCAAGTAGCAAGCGGGAAGGGCGAGCAGTACTTC.

The chain combines TRBV12-3 or TRBV12-4 with TRBJ1-3, with TRBD1 matching over 7 bases. The CDR3 runs 17 residues. V shed 1 base, J shed 1 base, and the junction held 7 bases outside the gene matches. Written as DNA, the CDR3 is TGTGCCAGCAGTTTAGGACGGGACAGAGCGTCTGGAAACACCATATATTTT. Translation: CASSLGRDRASGNTIYF.

This clonotype has at least ten counts. The chain combines TRBV20-1 with TRBJ2-5; 9 bases align to TRBD1. Trimming removed 2 bases from V and 4 bases from J; junction bases left unmatched: 8. This CDR3 region has 15 residues. Germline values: CDR1 DFQATT, CDR2 SNEGSKA (reference sequence). CDR3 in amino acids: CSARRQGQGIETQYF. CDR3 in DNA: TGCAGTGCTAGAAGACAGGGACAGGGTATAGAGACCCAGTACTTC.

The chain is built from TRBV5-1 and TRBJ1-1; tentatively, D is TRBD1 (6 bases). V lost 4 bases to trimming and J lost 4 bases, with 14 bases between them. This CDR3 region has 14 residues. The germline V gene has CDR1 SGHRS and CDR2 YFSETQ. CDR3 in amino acids: CASSPAGASTEAFF. DNA of the CDR3: TGCGCCAGCAGCCCCGCGGGGGCGAGCACTGAAGCTTTCTTT.